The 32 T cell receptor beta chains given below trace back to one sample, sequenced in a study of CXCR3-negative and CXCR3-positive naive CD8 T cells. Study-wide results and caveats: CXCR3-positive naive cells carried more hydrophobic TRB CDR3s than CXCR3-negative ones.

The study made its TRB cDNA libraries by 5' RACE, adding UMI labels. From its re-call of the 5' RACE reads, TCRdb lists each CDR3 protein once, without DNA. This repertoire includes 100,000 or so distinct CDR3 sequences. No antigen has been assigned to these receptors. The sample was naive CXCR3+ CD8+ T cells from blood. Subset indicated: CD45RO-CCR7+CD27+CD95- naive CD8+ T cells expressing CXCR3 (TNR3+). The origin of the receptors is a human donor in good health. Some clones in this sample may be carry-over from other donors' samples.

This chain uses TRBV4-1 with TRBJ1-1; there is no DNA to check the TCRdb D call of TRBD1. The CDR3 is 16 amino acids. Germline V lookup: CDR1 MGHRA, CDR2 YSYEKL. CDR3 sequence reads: CASSLGQGTLGTEAFF.

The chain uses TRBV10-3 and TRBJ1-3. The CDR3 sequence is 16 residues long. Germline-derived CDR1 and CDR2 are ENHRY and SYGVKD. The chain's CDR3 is CAISGGALSSGNTIYF.

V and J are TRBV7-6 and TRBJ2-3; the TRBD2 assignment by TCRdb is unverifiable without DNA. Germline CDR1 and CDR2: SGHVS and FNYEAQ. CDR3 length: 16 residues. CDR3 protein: CASSLSAREFTDTQYF.

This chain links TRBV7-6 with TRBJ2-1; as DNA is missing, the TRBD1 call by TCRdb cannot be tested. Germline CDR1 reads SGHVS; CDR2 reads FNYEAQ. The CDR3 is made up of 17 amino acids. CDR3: CASSSGRDLYTYNEQFF.

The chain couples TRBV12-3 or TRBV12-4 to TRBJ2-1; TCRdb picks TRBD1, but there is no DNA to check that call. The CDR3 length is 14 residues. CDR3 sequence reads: CASSFGSSQGEQFF.

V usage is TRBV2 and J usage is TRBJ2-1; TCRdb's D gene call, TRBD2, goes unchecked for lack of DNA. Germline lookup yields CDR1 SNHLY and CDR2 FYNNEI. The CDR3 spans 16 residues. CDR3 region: CASSVVSGRALDEQFF.

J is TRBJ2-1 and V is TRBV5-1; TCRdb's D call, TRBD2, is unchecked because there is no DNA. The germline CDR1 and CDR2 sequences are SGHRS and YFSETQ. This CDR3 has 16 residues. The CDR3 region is CASSLYYSGSYNEQFF.

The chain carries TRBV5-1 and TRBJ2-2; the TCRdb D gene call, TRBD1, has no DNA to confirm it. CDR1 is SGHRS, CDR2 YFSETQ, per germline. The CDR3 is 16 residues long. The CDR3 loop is CASSSGQGEYTGELFF.

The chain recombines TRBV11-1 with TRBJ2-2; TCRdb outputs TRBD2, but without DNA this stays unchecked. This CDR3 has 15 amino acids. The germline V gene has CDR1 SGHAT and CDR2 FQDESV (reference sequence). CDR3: CASSLTSGRTGELFF.

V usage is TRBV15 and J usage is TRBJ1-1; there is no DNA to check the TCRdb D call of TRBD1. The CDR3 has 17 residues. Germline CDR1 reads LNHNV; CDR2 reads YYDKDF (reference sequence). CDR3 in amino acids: CATSRDQGGTQRTEAFF.

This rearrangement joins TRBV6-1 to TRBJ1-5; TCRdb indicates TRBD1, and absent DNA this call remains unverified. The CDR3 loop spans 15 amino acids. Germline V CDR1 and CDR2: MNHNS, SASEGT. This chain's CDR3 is CASSQNWGSNQPQHF.

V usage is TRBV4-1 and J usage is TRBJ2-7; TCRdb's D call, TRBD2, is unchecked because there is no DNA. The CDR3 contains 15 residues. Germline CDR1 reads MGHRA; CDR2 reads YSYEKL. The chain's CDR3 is CASSQDLAGGYEQYF.

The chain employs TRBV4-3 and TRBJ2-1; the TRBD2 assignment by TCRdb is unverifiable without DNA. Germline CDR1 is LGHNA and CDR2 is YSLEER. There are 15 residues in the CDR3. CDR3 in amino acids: CASSQGLAVGNEQFF.

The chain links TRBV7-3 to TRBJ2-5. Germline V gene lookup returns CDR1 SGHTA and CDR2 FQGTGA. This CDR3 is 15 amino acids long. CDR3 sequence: CASSSNLGFGETQYF. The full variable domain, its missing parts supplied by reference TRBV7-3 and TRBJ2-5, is GAGVSQTPSNKVTEKGKYVELRCDPISGHTALYWYRQSLGQGPEFLIYFQGTGAADDSGLPNDRFFAVRPEGSVSTLKIQRTERGDSAVYLCASSSNLGFGETQYFGPGTRLLVL.

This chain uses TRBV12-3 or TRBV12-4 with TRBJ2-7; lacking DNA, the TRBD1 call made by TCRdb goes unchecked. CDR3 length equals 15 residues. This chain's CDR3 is CASSLMGSRGNEQYF.

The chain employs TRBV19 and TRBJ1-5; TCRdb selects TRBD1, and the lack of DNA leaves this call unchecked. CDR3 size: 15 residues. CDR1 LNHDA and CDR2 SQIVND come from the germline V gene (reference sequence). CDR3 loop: CASSNTGYSNQPQHF.

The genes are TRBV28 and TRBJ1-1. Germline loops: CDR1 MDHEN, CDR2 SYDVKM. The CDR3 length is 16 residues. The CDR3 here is CASSSHFYILNTEAFF.

CDR3 protein: CASSHPGGSAAGELFF. This chain connects TRBV28 to TRBJ2-2; TCRdb selects TRBD1, and the lack of DNA leaves this call unchecked. The length of the CDR3 is 16 residues. Germline values: CDR1 MDHEN, CDR2 SYDVKM.

The CDR3 protein is CAISEGQGATYEQYF. This rearrangement joins TRBV10-3 to TRBJ2-7; TCRdb's D call, TRBD1, is unchecked because there is no DNA. This CDR3 contains 15 residues. Germline loops: CDR1 ENHRY, CDR2 SYGVKD.

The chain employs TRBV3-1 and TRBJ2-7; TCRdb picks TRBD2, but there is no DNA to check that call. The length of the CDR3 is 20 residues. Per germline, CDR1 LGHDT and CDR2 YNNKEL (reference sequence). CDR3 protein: CASSHSPSPRSGGLTYEQYF.

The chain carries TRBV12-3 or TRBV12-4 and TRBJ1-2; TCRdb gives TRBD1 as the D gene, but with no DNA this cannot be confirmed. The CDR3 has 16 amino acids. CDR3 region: CASSGTGKGEWYGYTF.

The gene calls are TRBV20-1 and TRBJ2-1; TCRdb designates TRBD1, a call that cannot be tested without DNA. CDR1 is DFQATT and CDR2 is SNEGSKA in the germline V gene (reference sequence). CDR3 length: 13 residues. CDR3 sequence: CSARALTYNEQFF.

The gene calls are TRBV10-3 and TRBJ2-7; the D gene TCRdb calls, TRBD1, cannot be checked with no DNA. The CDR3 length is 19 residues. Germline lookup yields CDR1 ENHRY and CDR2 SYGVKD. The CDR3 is CAISESSGFRNRFKDEQYF.

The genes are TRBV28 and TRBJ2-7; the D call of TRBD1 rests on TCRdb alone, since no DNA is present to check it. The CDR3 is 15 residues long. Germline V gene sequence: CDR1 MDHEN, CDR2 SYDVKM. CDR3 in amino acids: CASSGTGTGNYEQYF.

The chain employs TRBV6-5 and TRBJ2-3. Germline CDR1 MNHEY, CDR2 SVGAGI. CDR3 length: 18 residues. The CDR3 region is CASSYEGSQPSSTDTQYF.

The CDR3: CSATTSGTSDTDTQYF. The chain employs TRBV20-1 and TRBJ2-3; TCRdb gives TRBD2 as the D gene, but with no DNA this cannot be confirmed. CDR1 is DFQATT and CDR2 is SNEGSKA in the germline V gene (reference sequence). The CDR3 covers 16 residues.

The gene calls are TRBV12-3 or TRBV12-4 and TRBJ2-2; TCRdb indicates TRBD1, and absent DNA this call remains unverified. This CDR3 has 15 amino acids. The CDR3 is CASSFNRRVSGELFF.

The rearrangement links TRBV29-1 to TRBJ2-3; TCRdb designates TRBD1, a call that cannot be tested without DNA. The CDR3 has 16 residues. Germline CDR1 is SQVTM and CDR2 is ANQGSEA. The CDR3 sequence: CSVVSVGEFLTDTQYF.

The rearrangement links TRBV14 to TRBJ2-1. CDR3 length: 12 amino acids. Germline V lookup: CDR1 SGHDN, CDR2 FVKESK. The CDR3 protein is CASSQEENEQFF.

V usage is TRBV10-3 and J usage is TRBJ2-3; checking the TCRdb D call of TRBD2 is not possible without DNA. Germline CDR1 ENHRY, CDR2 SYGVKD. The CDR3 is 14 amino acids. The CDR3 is CAIAAGGSTDTQYF.

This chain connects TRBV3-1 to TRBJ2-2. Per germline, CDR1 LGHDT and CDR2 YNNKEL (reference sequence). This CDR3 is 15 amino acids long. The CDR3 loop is CASSLWDGNTGELFF.

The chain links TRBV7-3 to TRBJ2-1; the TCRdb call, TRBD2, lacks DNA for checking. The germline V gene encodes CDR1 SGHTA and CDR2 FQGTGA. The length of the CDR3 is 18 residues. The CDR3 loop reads CASSLTTREGAGFNEQFF.